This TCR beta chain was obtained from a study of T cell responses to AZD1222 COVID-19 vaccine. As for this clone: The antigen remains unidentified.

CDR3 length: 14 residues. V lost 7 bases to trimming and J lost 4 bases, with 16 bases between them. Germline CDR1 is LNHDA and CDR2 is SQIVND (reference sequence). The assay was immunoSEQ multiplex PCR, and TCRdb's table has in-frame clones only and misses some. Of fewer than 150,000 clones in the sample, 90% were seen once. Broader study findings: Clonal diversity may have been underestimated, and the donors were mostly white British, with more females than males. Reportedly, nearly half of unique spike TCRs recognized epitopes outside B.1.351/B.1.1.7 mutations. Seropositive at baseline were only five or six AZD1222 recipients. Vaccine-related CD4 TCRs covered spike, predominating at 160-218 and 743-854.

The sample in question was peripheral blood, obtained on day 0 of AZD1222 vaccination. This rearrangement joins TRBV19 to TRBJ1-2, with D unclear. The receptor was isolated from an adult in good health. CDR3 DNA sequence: TGTGCCAGTAACGATGCGCCCTTGACCTATGGCTACACCTTC. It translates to CASNDAPLTYGYTF.